The next 29 T cell receptor beta chains were all read from a single sample in a study of OX40 agonist ivuxolimab in advanced cancers. Profiling relied on immunoSEQ multiplex PCR, and the TCRdb table lists in-frame clones only, not all of them. The sample shows about 42,000 clones, around 88% of them seen only once. This specimen consisted of CD4+ or CD8+ T cells sorted from blood, obtained in a trial of the OX40 agonist ivuxolimab. The receptors shown here come from an adult with an advanced solid tumor such as melanoma, head and neck, liver or kidney cancer.

The V gene is TRBV2, the J gene TRBJ2-3; 8 positions match TRBD2. The CDR3 has 18 amino acids. V trimming: 7 bases; J trimming: 1 base; junction bases outside the gene matches: 16. CDR1 and CDR2 (germline): SNHLY, FYNNEI. CDR3 nucleotide sequence: TGTGCCAGCACCGAACCTGCGGGGGGCCTCACCCGCACAGATACGCAGTATTTT. Translation gives CASTEPAGGLTRTDTQYF.

There are a few counts of this clone. This chain joins TRBV19 and TRBJ2-7; TRBD1 agrees at 11 bases. CDR3 size: 14 residues. Germline CDR1 and CDR2: LNHDA and SQIVND (reference sequence). Trimming cost V 7 bases and J 5 bases; bases outside gene matches: 7. The CDR3 DNA reads as TGTGCCAGTAAAGCCGGGACAGGGGGACACGAGCAGTACTTC. It specifies CASKAGTGGHEQYF. The entire variable domain, with the rest obtained from reference TRBV19 and TRBJ2-7, is as follows: DGGITQSPKYLFRKEGQNVTLSCEQNLNHDAMYWYRQDPGQGLRLIYYSQIVNDFQKGDIAEGYSVSREKKESFPLTVTSAQKNPTAFYLCASKAGTGGHEQYFGPGTRLTVT.

The J gene is TRBJ2-2, the V gene TRBV7-9; 7 bases line up with TRBD2. CDR1 is SEHNR and CDR2 is FQNEAQ in the germline V gene (reference sequence). This CDR3 has 17 amino acids. Trimming cost V 4 bases and J 4 bases; bases outside gene matches: 12. The CDR3 DNA reads TGTGCCAGCAGCTACGGGGCGGGAGCGCTCGGCACCGGGGAGCTGTTTTTT. Residues: CASSYGAGALGTGELFF.

This rearrangement joins TRBV6-5 to TRBJ2-7, with 7 bases fitting TRBD1. V lost 2 bases and J lost 6; bases outside the gene matches: 7. The CDR3 loop spans 14 amino acids. Germline V gene sequence: CDR1 MNHEY, CDR2 SVGAGI. CDR3 coding DNA: TGTGCCAGCAGTTACCGGGACAGACCTTCCGAGCAGTACTTC. Translation gives CASSYRDRPSEQYF.

The chain has TRBV30 and TRBJ1-6; 12 bases map to TRBD1. J gave up 8 bases and V 5 bases, and 7 bases lay outside the gene matches. CDR1 and CDR2 from the germline V gene are GTSNPN and SVGIG (reference sequence). This CDR3 contains 15 residues. The chain's CDR3 is CAWETGTGGYSPLHF. CDR3 sequence (DNA): TGTGCCTGGGAAACCGGGACAGGGGGCTATTCACCCCTCCACTTT.

The V gene is TRBV5-1, the J gene TRBJ2-3, with D unresolved. The germline gives CDR1 SGHRS, CDR2 YFSETQ. The CDR3 length is 15 residues. V lost 5 bases and J 2 bases, leaving 15 bases between the germline ends. Here the CDR3 DNA reads TGCGCCAGCAGAGACGCCCTTTACCACACAGATACGCAGTATTTT. Translation: CASRDALYHTDTQYF.

The chain couples TRBV4-1 to TRBJ2-7; the match to TRBD1 covers 11 bases. CDR1 and CDR2 (germline): MGHRA, YSYEKL. V shed 3 bases and J 1 base; nucleotides not matched to a gene: 8. The CDR3 has 17 amino acids. In nucleotides, the CDR3 is TGCGCCAGCAGCCAGTATGCAGGACAGGGGGCATCCTACGAGCAGTACTTC. Translated, it gives CASSQYAGQGASYEQYF.

The V and J genes are TRBV4-1 and TRBJ2-7; D is undetermined. The V end was cut by 0 bases, the J end by 5 bases, with 17 bases between. CDR1 and CDR2 (germline): MGHRA, YSYEKL. CDR3 length: 16 amino acids. The CDR3 region is CASSQDPGIAGNEQYF. The CDR3 nucleotides are TGCGCCAGCAGCCAAGATCCTGGGATAGCAGGAAACGAGCAGTACTTC.

The chain couples TRBV27 to TRBJ2-7; D may match TRBD1 or TRBD2 (5 bases each). CDR1 and CDR2 from the germline V gene are MNHEY and SMNVEV (reference sequence). The CDR3 is 14 residues long. V was trimmed by 2 bases and J by 4 bases, leaving 12 bases between them. DNA for the CDR3: TGTGCCAGCAGTTTAACCGGGGCGAGGTACGAGCAGTACTTC. Protein: CASSLTGARYEQYF.

The V gene is TRBV27, the J gene TRBJ1-6, with 7 bases aligning to TRBD1. Germline V gene data show CDR1 as MNHEY and CDR2 as SMNVEV (reference sequence). There are 16 residues in the CDR3. V gave up 1 base and J gave up 11 bases; unmatched junction bases: 11. CDR3 sequence: CASSLWGQGGHPPLHF. CDR3 nucleotides: TGTGCCAGCAGTTTATGGGGCCAGGGGGGACACCCACCCCTCCACTTT.

The rearrangement links TRBV4-2 to TRBJ2-7; D is undetermined. This CDR3 comprises 14 residues. V was cut by 0 bases and J by 3 bases, with 9 bases left in between. Germline values: CDR1 LGHNA, CDR2 YNFKEQ. The CDR3 is CASSQEVNRYEQYF. CDR3 DNA sequence: TGTGCCAGCAGCCAAGAAGTCAACCGCTACGAGCAGTACTTC.

This chain links TRBV7-2 with TRBJ1-1, with no clear D. Trimming removed 3 bases at V and 4 bases at J, with 12 bases between. This CDR3 is built from 14 residues. Germline V gene data show CDR1 as SGHTA and CDR2 as FQGNSA. Here the CDR3 DNA reads TGTGCCAGCAGCTTTTTAACCGAAACCACTGAAGCTTTCTTT. It codes for CASSFLTETTEAFF.

This chain links TRBV7-8 with TRBJ2-3; TRBD2 might be the D (7 bases). The CDR3 spans 14 residues. The V and J ends lost 2 bases and 5 bases respectively, with 11 bases between them. Looked up from germline, CDR1 is SGHVS and CDR2 is FQNEAQ. CDR3: CASSLRRGGDTQYF. CDR3 nucleotides: TGTGCCAGCAGCTTAAGGAGGGGGGGAGATACGCAGTATTTT.

Regarding this clone: This CDR3 is also generated by other DNA sequences in the sample. This chain joins TRBV2 and TRBJ2-7; D remains ambiguous. The V end lost 6 bases, the J end lost 1 base, and 7 bases lay between the germline ends. There are 12 residues in the CDR3. The V gene's germline CDR1 is SNHLY and CDR2 FYNNEI. Here the CDR3 DNA reads TGTGCCAGCAGATGGATTTCCTACGAGCAGTACTTC. Amino acids: CASRWISYEQYF.

The chain has TRBV5-1 and TRBJ1-1; 9 bases agree with TRBD1. This CDR3 has 14 amino acids. Unmatched junction bases numbered 6, after V lost 4 bases and J lost 5 bases. Germline loops: CDR1 SGHRS, CDR2 YFSETQ. The CDR3 is CASSVTGGKTEAFF. The CDR3 region has the DNA TGCGCCAGCAGCGTGACAGGGGGAAAAACTGAAGCTTTCTTT.

J is TRBJ2-1 and V is TRBV13; 13 bases line up with TRBD2. The CDR3 has 18 amino acids. Losses at the gene ends were 4 bases for V and 2 bases for J; bases not matched to a gene: 8. CDR1 is PRHDT and CDR2 is FYEKMQ in the germline V gene (reference sequence). The CDR3 DNA sequence: TGTGCCAGCAGCTCTCGGACTAGCGGGGGACTGGCCTACAATGAGCAGTTCTTC. Its translation: CASSSRTSGGLAYNEQFF.

V is TRBV9 and J is TRBJ1-3, with D possibly being TRBD1 (5 bases). The CDR3 runs to 15 residues. Per the germline V gene, CDR1 is SGDLS and CDR2 is YYNGEE. Trimming stripped 7 bases from V and 0 bases from J, with 14 bases between. The CDR3 nucleotides read TGTGCCAGCGGGGGGGAAAGTAGCTCTGGAAACACCATATATTTT. Translated: CASGGESSSGNTIYF.

The chain carries TRBV7-9 and TRBJ2-1; 9 nucleotides match TRBD2. Germline-derived CDR1 and CDR2 are SEHNR and FQNEAQ (reference sequence). J lost 8 bases, V lost 7 bases, and 15 bases had no gene match. The CDR3 totals 16 residues. The CDR3 DNA reads TGTGCCAGCATCCCCTCGCCCGGCGGGAGGGTGGATGAGCAGTTCTTC. It yields the protein CASIPSPGGRVDEQFF.

The chain has TRBV6-5 and TRBJ2-3, with 7 bases identical to TRBD2. From germline, CDR1 is MNHEY and CDR2 SVGAGI. This CDR3 spans 13 amino acids. V shed 5 bases and J 6 bases; nucleotides not matched to a gene: 5. The chain's CDR3 is CASSGGLVDTQYF. DNA of the CDR3: TGTGCCAGCAGTGGAGGACTAGTTGATACGCAGTATTTT.

The CDR3 loop is CASSLSRRADYEQYF. The CDR3 DNA is TGTGCCAGCAGTTTATCCCGGAGGGCCGATTACGAGCAGTACTTC. V gene TRBV27 combines with J gene TRBJ2-7; D possibly corresponds to TRBD2 (6 bases). There are 15 residues in the CDR3. Deletions cut 0 bases from V and 4 bases from J, with 13 bases between. The germline CDR1 and CDR2 sequences are MNHEY and SMNVEV (reference sequence).

The V gene is TRBV19, the J gene TRBJ2-7; TRBD1 aligns across 7 bases. Germline CDR1 is LNHDA and CDR2 is SQIVND (reference sequence). The CDR3 runs to 15 residues. V trimming: 4 bases; J trimming: 4 bases; junction bases outside the gene matches: 10. CDR3 coding DNA: TGTGCCAGTAGTAGCGGACAGGCGACAAATTACGAGCAGTACTTC. It is translated as CASSSGQATNYEQYF.

The chain is built from TRBV30 and TRBJ2-2, with D unclear. Trimming removed 2 bases from V and 6 bases from J, with 16 bases in between. The CDR3 spans 15 residues. Germline V CDR1 and CDR2: GTSNPN, SVGIG (reference sequence). CDR3 amino acids: CAWSRFRSAAGELFF. CDR3 DNA sequence: TGTGCCTGGAGTCGGTTCAGGTCGGCGGCCGGGGAGCTGTTTTTT.

The chain combines TRBV7-9 with TRBJ1-2; the match to TRBD1 covers 8 bases. V trimming: 5 bases; J trimming: 8 bases; junction bases outside the gene matches: 7. The CDR3 has 13 amino acids. Germline V gene sequence: CDR1 SEHNR, CDR2 FQNEAQ (reference sequence). The chain's CDR3 is CASSDRQGPGYTF. CDR3 DNA: TGTGCCAGCAGCGATCGACAGGGGCCGGGCTACACCTTC.

The gene calls are TRBV14 and TRBJ2-7; 11 bases agree with TRBD1. CDR3 length: 16 amino acids. V lost 6 bases to trimming and J lost 3 bases; unmatched junction nucleotides: 10. The germline V gene has CDR1 SGHDN and CDR2 FVKESK. CDR3 DNA: TGTGCCAGCAGACCTGGCCCGGGACAGGGGGGCTACGAGCAGTACTTC. Translation gives CASRPGPGQGGYEQYF.

The rearrangement joins TRBV9 to TRBJ2-7; D may be TRBD2 (5 bases). Trimming took 1 base from V and 7 from J, leaving 21 bases between them. Germline V CDR1 and CDR2: SGDLS, YYNGEE. The CDR3 has 16 residues. Here the CDR3 DNA reads TGTGCCAGCAGCGTAATGTCGGGCGGATCCGGGGAAGAGCAGTACTTC. Translated, it gives CASSVMSGGSGEEQYF. The full variable domain, rest sourced from reference TRBV9 and TRBJ2-7, is DSGVTQTPKHLITATGQRVTLRCSPRSGDLSVYWYQQSLDQGLQFLIQYYNGEERAKGNILERFSAQQFPDLHSELNLSSLELGDSALYFCASSVMSGGSGEEQYFGPGTRLTVT.

The V gene is TRBV4-2, the J gene TRBJ1-1; 9 positions match TRBD1. Germline V gives CDR1 LGHNA, CDR2 YNFKEQ. The CDR3 sequence is 15 residues long. The V segment lost 4 bases and the J segment 5 bases; nucleotides outside the gene matches: 8. CDR3 residues: CASSPIQGALTEAFF. CDR3 nucleotide sequence: TGTGCCAGCAGCCCCATACAGGGGGCGCTTACTGAAGCTTTCTTT.

The chain carries TRBV29-1 and TRBJ1-1, with TRBD1 as a possible D gene (5 bases). This CDR3 has 15 residues. V lost 0 bases and J 9 bases, leaving 20 bases between the germline ends. CDR1 SQVTM and CDR2 ANQGSEA come from the germline V gene. CDR3 DNA: TGCAGCGTTGAAGATGTCCCAGGAGGGGAACTAAAAGCTTTCTTT. Amino acid sequence: CSVEDVPGGELKAFF.

The chain uses TRBV13 and TRBJ2-7; the match to TRBD2 covers 9 bases. This CDR3 contains 14 residues. Germline V gene data show CDR1 as PRHDT and CDR2 as FYEKMQ (reference sequence). V dropped 4 bases and J dropped 5; count of bases not matched to a gene: 6. The CDR3 nucleotides read TGTGCCAGCAGCTACGGGACTAGCTACAACGAGCAGTACTTC. This codes for CASSYGTSYNEQYF.

This rearrangement joins TRBV5-1 to TRBJ2-1, with D perhaps matching TRBD2 (6 bases). The CDR3 sequence is 13 residues long. Germline assignment: CDR1 SGHRS and CDR2 YFSETQ. V lost 7 bases, J lost 6 bases, and 14 bases lay in between. In DNA form, the CDR3 reads TGCGCCAGCGGAGTTGCGGGGAGCAATGAGCAGTTCTTC. Its translation is CASGVAGSNEQFF.